The sequence of this TCR beta chain was determined in a study of blood T cell repertoires in COVID-19. Study summary: PBMCs, B-cell-depleted T cells, or T cells were the source of the cDNA or gDNA that made up the material.

The CDR3 consists of 12 residues. Germline CDR1 reads MDHEN; CDR2 reads SYDVKM. V gave up 2 bases and J gave up 7 bases, with 5 bases separating them. Of note for this clone: The sample holds other DNA sequences that translate to the same CDR3.

Produced via immunoSEQ multiplex PCR; TCRdb's table is partial and in-frame only. The sample holds 350,000 to 550,000 clones, more than 80% seen once. The chain uses TRBV28 and TRBJ2-2, with D maybe TRBD2 (5 bases). The specimen was PBMCs or T cells enriched from blood (not recorded which). The source of this sequence is a man aged 25-45 years who had recovered from COVID-19. Here the CDR3 reads CASSLGGGELFF. CDR3 nucleotide sequence: TGTGCCAGCAGTTTAGGAGGCGGGGAGCTGTTTTTT.